This T cell receptor (beta chain) was captured by sequencing in a study of CXCR3-negative and CXCR3-positive naive CD8 T cells. Study-level information: With about 1.5 +/- 0.3 million reads per library, the TRB reads numbered roughly 140 million in total.

The CDR3 has 16 amino acids. Germline assignment: CDR1 DFQATT and CDR2 SNEGSKA (reference sequence). The study sorted every CD8+ T cell subset in triplicate at under 350,000 cells each. Through 5' RACE with UMI labels, the TRB cDNA libraries were prepared. One entry per CDR3 protein, without DNA, is what TCRdb gives after re-calling the 5' RACE reads. The sample has 100,000 to 150,000 distinct CDR3 sequences, and its top ten clones hold 0.29%. As concerns this clonotype: Antigen: not known.

Study outcomes and limitations: A higher hydrophobicity marked the TRB CDR3s of CXCR3-positive naive cells versus CXCR3-negative naive cells. The authors found comparable surface CD5 between naive subsets and inferred TCR strength from TRB CDR3 properties.

The chain carries TRBV20-1 and TRBJ2-3; TCRdb indicates TRBD2, and absent DNA this call remains unverified. The origin of this receptor is a human donor in good health. Some clones in this sample may be carry-over from other donors' samples. The sequenced sample consisted of naive CXCR3- CD8+ T cells from blood. The subset was: CD45RO-CCR7+CD27+CD95- naive CD8+ T cells lacking CXCR3 (TNR3-). The CDR3 sequence: CSARDPSGGSPDTQYF.